This T cell receptor beta chain was retrieved from a study of T cell clones after liver transplantation. Regarding the study as a whole: In a couple of subjects, few donor cells limited the measurable donor-reactive repertoire.

The protocol was immunoSEQ multiplex PCR, while the TCRdb copy is restricted to in-frame clones and leaves out a portion. The top ten clones hold about 2.8% of a sample with 72,000 or so clones, roughly 80% of them seen once. Concerning this clone itself: Its antigen is undetermined.

Thawed unstimulated PBMCs were FACS-sorted by CD3, CD4 and CD8 into two populations. The V end was cut by 6 bases, the J end by 4 bases, with 15 bases between. This CDR3 region has 14 residues. CDR1 and CDR2 (germline): MGHDK, SYGVNS. The sequencing used CD4+ T cells from blood, collected at the 22-month timepoint. This clonotype was sampled from a human patient who received a liver transplant. Some T cells may arise from the graft donor. The chain links TRBV25-1 to TRBJ1-2; no clear D. The CDR3 region is CASSREGWSYGYTF. CDR3 nucleotide sequence: TGTGCCAGCAGCCGGGAGGGTTGGAGCTATGGCTACACCTTC.